This is a list of T cell receptor beta chains from one sample in a study of OX40 agonist ivuxolimab in advanced cancers. Here immunoSEQ multiplex PCR was the method, and the copy in TCRdb shows in-frame clones only, minus some. The table has 80,000 to 100,000 clones, approximately 94% seen once; the top ten hold around 3%. This specimen consisted of CD4+ or CD8+ T cells sorted from blood, obtained in a trial of the OX40 agonist ivuxolimab. These receptors were obtained from an adult with an advanced solid tumor such as melanoma, head and neck, liver or kidney cancer. Each CDR3 is given with its conserved first and last residue. Each record gives: clone size, D gene, J gene, V gene, CDR3 protein, CDR3 DNA. D genes are given only for firm matches. Clone size is shown for a subset of rows, as once, few, many or a class of expanded clone.

>NA|TRBD2|TRBJ2-1|TRBV19
CASSIGLAGGHEQFF
TGTGCCAGTAGTATTGGACTAGCGGGAGGGCATGAGCAGTTCTTC
>NA|TRBD1|TRBJ2-7|TRBV6-1
CASSTYRGEQYF
TGTGCCAGCAGTACGTACAGGGGCGAGCAGTACTTC
>once|NA|TRBJ2-3|TRBV5-4
CASSLVADTQYF
TGTGCCAGCAGCTTGGTCGCAGATACGCAGTATTTT
>NA|TRBD1|TRBJ2-1|TRBV5-1
CASSASGTGSYNEQFF
TGCGCCAGCAGCGCATCCGGGACAGGGTCCTACAATGAGCAGTTCTTC
>NA|NA|TRBJ1-1|TRBV5-1
CASSRTDSRTEAFF
TGCGCCAGCAGCCGTACAGATTCTCGGACTGAAGCTTTCTTT
>NA|TRBD1|TRBJ2-7|TRBV7-2
CASSLVMGQGREQYF
TGTGCCAGCAGCTTAGTGATGGGACAGGGTAGGGAGCAGTACTTC
>once|TRBD2|TRBJ2-7|TRBV28
CASSQGLAVPYEQYF
TGTGCCAGCAGTCAAGGACTAGCAGTTCCTTACGAGCAGTACTTC
>NA|NA|TRBJ1-5|TRBV19
CASSILIRGQPQHF
TGTGCCAGTAGTATCCTCATTAGGGGTCAGCCCCAGCATTTT
>once|TRBD2|TRBJ2-7|TRBV7-6
CASSSPGGGYEQYF
TGTGCCAGCAGCTCCCCCGGGGGGGGCTACGAGCAGTACTTC
>NA|TRBD2|TRBJ2-1|TRBV7-3
CASSLYGGRALNLNEQFF
TGTGCCAGCAGCTTATATGGCGGGAGGGCTCTCAATCTCAATGAGCAGTTCTTC
>NA|NA|TRBJ2-7|TRBV6-6
CASSYSGSSYEQYF
TGTGCCAGCAGTTACTCGGGCAGCTCCTACGAGCAGTACTTC
>NA|TRBD1|TRBJ2-7|TRBV6-5
CASSFGQGTYEQYF
TGTGCCAGCAGCTTCGGACAGGGCACCTACGAGCAGTACTTC
>NA|NA|TRBJ2-3|TRBV9
CASSVGDSSTDTQYF
TGTGCCAGCAGCGTAGGGGATAGCAGCACAGATACGCAGTATTTT
>NA|NA|TRBJ2-7|TRBV30
CAWDGLQGSYEQYF
TGTGCCTGGGATGGACTACAAGGATCCTACGAGCAGTACTTC
>NA|TRBD1|TRBJ2-7|TRBV6-6
CASSYPGTGFHEQYF
TGTGCCAGCAGTTATCCCGGGACAGGGTTTCACGAGCAGTACTTC
>NA|NA|TRBJ2-7|TRBV6-1
CASSEERYEQYF
TGTGCCAGCAGTGAAGAACGCTACGAGCAGTACTTC
>NA|NA|TRBJ2-7|TRBV11-2
CASSTPPFYEQYF
TGTGCCAGCAGCACGCCTCCCTTTTACGAGCAGTACTTC
>once|NA|TRBJ2-7|TRBV5-5
CASSLDGPSVVSTYEQYF
TGTGCCAGCAGCTTGGACGGTCCCAGCGTCGTGAGCACCTACGAGCAGTACTTC
>NA|TRBD2|TRBJ2-7|TRBV13
CASSLEGTGGPYEQYF
TGTGCCAGCAGCTTAGAGGGAACGGGGGGACCCTACGAGCAGTACTTC